This TCR beta chain was found in a study of T cell changes during pregnancy in multiple sclerosis. Clones were read by immunoSEQ multiplex PCR, and TCRdb kept only the in-frame ones, dropping some. There are tens of thousands of clones in the sample; over 85% occur only once, and roughly 2.6% lies in the top ten. Germline CDR1 reads SEHNR; CDR2 reads FQNEAQ (reference sequence). With V trimmed by 4 bases and J by 8 bases, 14 bases remained unmatched. This CDR3 has 16 amino acids. This TCR derives from a female donor with multiple sclerosis, enrolled in a pregnancy study. This chain uses TRBV7-9 with TRBJ2-1; 7 bases map to TRBD1. The sample was CD8+ T cells from peripheral blood mononuclear cells, taken in the third trimester of pregnancy. The CDR3 protein is CASSSLTGDIGHEQFF. The CDR3 DNA reads TGTGCCAGCAGCTCCTTAACAGGGGACATTGGGCATGAGCAGTTCTTC.